The rows below give T cell receptor beta chains drawn from one sample of a study of T cell repertoires in cytomegalovirus infection. For these receptors, no antigen is known. Each CDR3 protein gets one entry after TCRdb re-called the reads with MiXCR. The data contain 150,000 or so distinct CDR3 sequences, about 20% of them singletons. The input for sequencing was CD8+ T cells from cultured PBMCs, taken from culture after CMV antigen stimulation. These receptor sequences come from a human donor in good health (CMV status not recorded). Some clones in this sample may be carry-over from other donors' samples. Both conserved end residues are part of each CDR3. The order of the fields is V gene, D gene, clone size, J gene, CDR3 protein, CDR3 DNA. A D gene is named only where the DNA matches it firmly. A row's size may be missing; if present it is once, few, many or a size class.

v_gene: TRBV10-3
d_gene: -
abundance: many
j_gene: TRBJ1-1
CDR3aa: CAIGLELQGFGTEAFF
CDR3nt: TGTGCCATCGGATTAGAACTACAGGGTTTTGGCACTGAAGCTTTCTTT

v_gene: TRBV12-3/TRBV12-4
d_gene: -
abundance: few
j_gene: TRBJ2-1
CDR3aa: CASSFRQVHNEQFF
CDR3nt: TGTGCCAGCAGTTTTAGACAAGTCCACAATGAGCAGTTCTTC

v_gene: TRBV6-5
d_gene: -
abundance: -
j_gene: TRBJ1-1
CDR3aa: CASSYLGRGTEAFF
CDR3nt: TGTGCCAGCAGTTACCTAGGGCGGGGCACTGAAGCTTTCTTT

v_gene: TRBV6-6
d_gene: -
abundance: -
j_gene: TRBJ2-3
CDR3aa: CASSAHTSDTQYF
CDR3nt: TGTGCCAGCAGTGCACACACATCAGATACGCAGTATTTT

v_gene: TRBV7-7
d_gene: TRBD1
abundance: -
j_gene: TRBJ2-1
CDR3aa: CASSLGQGRSYNEQFF
CDR3nt: TGTGCTAGCAGCTTAGGACAGGGGCGCTCCTACAATGAGCAGTTCTTC

v_gene: TRBV27
d_gene: -
abundance: -
j_gene: TRBJ1-1
CDR3aa: CASSLPAGEAFF
CDR3nt: TGTGCCAGCAGTTTACCCGCAGGGGAAGCTTTCTTT

v_gene: TRBV20-1
d_gene: -
abundance: few
j_gene: TRBJ1-6
CDR3aa: CSAPTGNGNSPLHF
CDR3nt: TGCAGTGCCCCTACAGGGAACGGTAATTCACCCCTCCACTTT

v_gene: TRBV7-2
d_gene: -
abundance: few
j_gene: TRBJ1-6
CDR3aa: CASSSLRDLTAYPLLHF
CDR3nt: TGTGCCAGCAGCTCTTTACGGGACCTGACCGCTTATCCACTCCTCCACTTT

v_gene: TRBV6-2/TRBV6-3
d_gene: -
abundance: few
j_gene: TRBJ1-6
CDR3aa: CASSEPSTAAPLHF
CDR3nt: TGTGCCAGCAGTGAGCCGTCGACAGCCGCACCCCTCCACTTT

v_gene: TRBV7-6
d_gene: TRBD2
abundance: -
j_gene: TRBJ2-1
CDR3aa: CASSLTSRNEQFF
CDR3nt: TGTGCCAGCAGCCTGACTAGCAGGAATGAGCAGTTCTTC

v_gene: TRBV6-8
d_gene: -
abundance: few
j_gene: TRBJ2-7
CDR3aa: CASSYSGDSPYEQYF
CDR3nt: TGTGCCAGCAGTTACTCCGGAGACAGCCCCTACGAGCAGTACTTC

v_gene: TRBV27
d_gene: -
abundance: -
j_gene: TRBJ1-2
CDR3aa: CASREDLGGNGYTF
CDR3nt: TGTGCCAGCAGAGAGGACCTCGGGGGGAATGGCTACACCTTC

v_gene: TRBV28
d_gene: -
abundance: once
j_gene: TRBJ1-1
CDR3aa: CASTPRWGQGYMNTEAFF
CDR3nt: TGTGCCAGCACTCCGCGGTGGGGTCAGGGGTATATGAACACTGAAGCTTTCTTT

v_gene: TRBV11-2
d_gene: -
abundance: -
j_gene: TRBJ1-5
CDR3aa: CASSLLGNSNQPQHF
CDR3nt: TGTGCCAGCAGCTTACTGGGAAATAGCAATCAGCCCCAGCATTTT

v_gene: TRBV7-8
d_gene: -
abundance: -
j_gene: TRBJ2-3
CDR3aa: CASSLARDTDTQYF
CDR3nt: TGTGCCAGCAGCTTAGCGCGGGACACAGATACGCAGTATTTT

v_gene: TRBV7-9
d_gene: TRBD1
abundance: -
j_gene: TRBJ1-1
CDR3aa: CASSSGQGMNTEAFF
CDR3nt: TGTGCCAGCAGCTCTGGACAGGGGATGAACACTGAAGCTTTCTTT

v_gene: TRBV27
d_gene: -
abundance: few
j_gene: TRBJ1-2
CDR3aa: CASSLSLNYGYTF
CDR3nt: TGTGCCAGCAGTTTATCCCTTAACTATGGCTACACCTTC

v_gene: TRBV7-9
d_gene: -
abundance: -
j_gene: TRBJ2-5
CDR3aa: CASSSYTTGRETQYF
CDR3nt: TGTGCCAGCAGCTCCTATACAACAGGGCGAGAGACCCAGTACTTC

v_gene: TRBV20-1
d_gene: -
abundance: -
j_gene: TRBJ1-3
CDR3aa: CSAREGNTIYF
CDR3nt: TGCAGTGCTAGGGAGGGAAACACCATATATTTT

v_gene: TRBV7-3
d_gene: TRBD2
abundance: few
j_gene: TRBJ2-1
CDR3aa: CASSFGGGLNEQFF
CDR3nt: TGTGCCAGCAGCTTCGGCGGGGGACTCAATGAGCAGTTCTTC

v_gene: TRBV20-1
d_gene: -
abundance: -
j_gene: TRBJ2-7
CDR3aa: CSAQSQNSYEQYF
CDR3nt: TGCAGTGCTCAGTCCCAGAACTCCTACGAGCAGTACTTC

v_gene: TRBV10-2
d_gene: TRBD1
abundance: -
j_gene: TRBJ1-2
CDR3aa: CASSETGTGGDYGYTF
CDR3nt: TGCGCCAGCAGTGAGACAGGGACAGGGGGCGACTATGGCTACACCTTC

v_gene: TRBV6-1
d_gene: -
abundance: -
j_gene: TRBJ1-5
CDR3aa: CASSPYREFGNQPQHF
CDR3nt: TGTGCCAGCAGTCCTTACAGGGAATTTGGCAATCAGCCCCAGCATTTT

v_gene: TRBV27
d_gene: -
abundance: -
j_gene: TRBJ2-3
CDR3aa: CASKGPGRGVPDTQYF
CDR3nt: TGTGCCAGCAAAGGGCCCGGCAGGGGGGTTCCAGATACGCAGTATTTT

v_gene: TRBV6-6
d_gene: -
abundance: -
j_gene: TRBJ1-5
CDR3aa: CASTLSMGQPQHF
CDR3nt: TGTGCCAGCACTCTATCCATGGGTCAGCCCCAGCATTTT

v_gene: TRBV7-6
d_gene: -
abundance: few
j_gene: TRBJ2-5
CDR3aa: CASSDRDLPLETQYF
CDR3nt: TGTGCCAGCAGCGACCGGGATCTACCGTTGGAGACCCAGTACTTC

v_gene: TRBV5-6
d_gene: -
abundance: few
j_gene: TRBJ1-1
CDR3aa: CASSLAGTPMNTEAFF
CDR3nt: TGTGCCAGCAGCTTGGCCGGGACACCCATGAACACTGAAGCTTTCTTT

v_gene: TRBV7-9
d_gene: TRBD1
abundance: many
j_gene: TRBJ1-5
CDR3aa: CASSGGQGNKQPQHF
CDR3nt: TGTGCCAGCAGCGGGGGACAGGGGAACAAGCAGCCCCAGCATTTT

v_gene: TRBV12-3/TRBV12-4
d_gene: -
abundance: -
j_gene: TRBJ1-5
CDR3aa: CASRRESNQPQHF
CDR3nt: TGTGCCAGCAGAAGGGAAAGCAATCAGCCCCAGCATTTT

v_gene: TRBV7-6
d_gene: -
abundance: once
j_gene: TRBJ2-7
CDR3aa: CASSLTDAYEQYF
CDR3nt: TGTGCCAGCAGCTTGACTGATGCCTACGAGCAGTACTTC

v_gene: TRBV6-5
d_gene: -
abundance: many
j_gene: TRBJ1-2
CDR3aa: CASSYSVQDRSGYTF
CDR3nt: TGTGCCAGCAGTTACTCTGTACAGGATCGTAGTGGCTACACCTTC

v_gene: TRBV28
d_gene: -
abundance: -
j_gene: TRBJ2-7
CDR3aa: CASSLTSGILRDEQYF
CDR3nt: TGTGCCAGCAGTCTGACCTCCGGGATATTAAGGGACGAGCAGTACTTC

v_gene: TRBV6-2/TRBV6-3
d_gene: -
abundance: few
j_gene: TRBJ1-6
CDR3aa: CASSYSENKGPAGSPLHF
CDR3nt: TGTGCCAGCAGTTACTCGGAGAATAAGGGCCCGGCAGGTTCACCCCTCCACTTT

v_gene: TRBV12-3/TRBV12-4
d_gene: -
abundance: -
j_gene: TRBJ1-1
CDR3aa: CASSGTDHNTEAFF
CDR3nt: TGTGCCAGCAGTGGTACCGATCATAACACTGAAGCTTTCTTT

v_gene: TRBV11-2
d_gene: -
abundance: -
j_gene: TRBJ1-2
CDR3aa: CASSLLRTVNYGYTF
CDR3nt: TGTGCCAGCAGCTTATTACGGACCGTTAACTATGGCTACACCTTC

v_gene: TRBV4-1
d_gene: -
abundance: -
j_gene: TRBJ2-3
CDR3aa: CASSPEKRTQYF
CDR3nt: TGCGCCAGCAGCCCCGAGAAAAGGACGCAGTATTTT

v_gene: TRBV7-2
d_gene: -
abundance: -
j_gene: TRBJ2-3
CDR3aa: CASSLGEHSTDTQYF
CDR3nt: TGTGCCAGCAGCTTAGGGGAGCACTCCACAGATACGCAGTATTTT

v_gene: TRBV7-2
d_gene: TRBD1
abundance: few
j_gene: TRBJ2-7
CDR3aa: CASSPETGIYEQYF
CDR3nt: TGTGCCAGCAGCCCAGAGACAGGGATCTACGAGCAGTACTTC

v_gene: TRBV4-3
d_gene: TRBD1
abundance: few
j_gene: TRBJ1-1
CDR3aa: CASSHTGESEAFF
CDR3nt: TGCGCCAGCAGCCATACAGGGGAATCTGAAGCTTTCTTT

v_gene: TRBV2
d_gene: -
abundance: -
j_gene: TRBJ1-4
CDR3aa: CASSDHSATNEKLFF
CDR3nt: TGTGCCAGCAGTGACCACAGTGCAACTAATGAAAAACTGTTTTTT

v_gene: TRBV2
d_gene: -
abundance: once
j_gene: TRBJ1-1
CDR3aa: CASSTPEGRGTEAFF
CDR3nt: TGTGCCAGCTCCACCCCGGAGGGGAGGGGCACTGAAGCTTTCTTT

v_gene: TRBV12-3/TRBV12-4
d_gene: -
abundance: -
j_gene: TRBJ2-3
CDR3aa: CASSWAGGTDTQYF
CDR3nt: TGTGCCAGCAGTTGGGCCGGGGGCACAGATACGCAGTATTTT

v_gene: TRBV11-2
d_gene: -
abundance: -
j_gene: TRBJ2-5
CDR3aa: CASSSSSGEETQYF
CDR3nt: TGTGCCAGCAGTTCTTCATCCGGGGAGGAGACCCAGTACTTC

v_gene: TRBV7-2
d_gene: TRBD1
abundance: -
j_gene: TRBJ1-1
CDR3aa: CASSLDIGQGIRANTEAFF
CDR3nt: TGTGCCAGCAGCTTAGATATCGGACAGGGGATTCGGGCGAACACTGAAGCTTTCTTT